Given below is one T cell receptor beta chain in context. As yet, its antigen is unknown. Every subset had its genomic DNA shared out evenly among several immunoSEQ plates. The table came from immunoSEQ multiplex PCR; TCRdb's copy has only in-frame clones and leaves some out. The profile covers roughly 2 million clones, with about 95% appearing a single time and about 1.1% taken by the ten largest. This record comes from a study of shared clonotypes between healthy human individuals. Study context: Donors had three CD4 naive, three CD4 memory, two CD8 naive and one CD8 memory plate apiece. Study-level results: Incomplete sequencing of sorted subsets was indicated by rarefaction despite large depth.

The V end was cut by 1 base, the J end by 7 bases, with 11 bases between. Germline lookup yields CDR1 LGHNA and CDR2 YSLEER. This CDR3 comprises 14 residues. Terminally differentiated effector memory CD45RA+ cells were excluded by CCR7 positive selection of CD45RO-negative cells. Donors, healthy HIV-negative adults, lacked recent acute infections or vaccinations. The sequenced sample was naive CD8+ T cells sorted from blood. The chain links TRBV4-3 to TRBJ2-1; the D is unclear. The sequence derives from a man aged 18 to 29 in good health. CDR3 DNA: TGCGCCAGCAGCCAAGCTATAGATTCGAATGAGCAGTTCTTC. Translating gives CASSQAIDSNEQFF.